This paragraph reports one T cell receptor beta chain. The antigen remains unidentified. In each sample, at least 6.5 million PBMCs were isolated. A J-beta primer mix and a sample-barcoded 5' primer were used in a second PCR of about 7 to 12 cycles. Each TCR beta cDNA got a 12-nucleotide random molecular identifier. TCRdb processed the 5' RACE reads anew with MiXCR; each CDR3 protein has one entry. This sample carries about 1.8 million distinct CDR3 sequences, around 50% of them seen once, and the ten largest clones take less than 2.5%. Germline values: CDR1 MNHEY, CDR2 SVGEGT. The CDR3 consists of 16 residues. Trimming at V came to 6 bases and at J to 7 bases, leaving 11 bases not matched to a gene. This sample stems from a study of blood T cells in healthy people across ages. Overall study results and limits: Considered underestimates were the diversity estimates obtained from one million T cells. As naive T cell percentage varied, TCR beta diversity correlated strongly with it.

The sample taken for sequencing was blood. The chain combines TRBV6-2 or TRBV6-3 with TRBJ2-1; 11 bases are a match to TRBD1. The clonotype was recovered from a woman aged 40 to 50 in good health. The CDR3 bases are TGTGCCAGCAGCTCCTTAGGACAGGGGGCGTGGAATGAGCAGTTCTTC. This translates into CASSSLGQGAWNEQFF.